This TCR beta chain was obtained from a study of T cell changes during pregnancy in multiple sclerosis. Using immunoSEQ multiplex PCR, the repertoire was profiled, and TCRdb retains in-frame clones only, with some absent. Of 30,000 or so clones in the sample, roughly 91% were seen once. Per the germline V gene, CDR1 is SGDLS and CDR2 is YYNGEE. Germline trimming cut 4 bases from V and 3 bases from J; bases unmatched to any gene: 17. The CDR3 loop spans 18 amino acids. This clone was counted a few times. The sequencing here drew on CD8+ T cells from peripheral blood mononuclear cells, taken in the second trimester of pregnancy. This sequence joins TRBV9 and TRBJ2-5; the match to TRBD2 covers 8 bases. The clonotype comes from a female donor in good health, enrolled as a control in a pregnancy study. The CDR3 region is CASSPPGGSGENEETQYF. The CDR3 bases are TGTGCCAGCAGCCCCCCTGGGGGTAGCGGGGAAAATGAAGAGACCCAGTACTTC.